This is a list of T cell receptor beta chains from one sample in a study of blood T cell repertoires in COVID-19. Produced via immunoSEQ multiplex PCR; TCRdb's table is partial and in-frame only. The table has hundreds of thousands of clones, about 82% seen once. The sequenced material came from PBMCs or T cells enriched from blood (not recorded which). These receptors were obtained from a woman between 50 and 59 years old who had recovered from COVID-19. Each CDR3 is given with its conserved first and last residue.

j_call v_call cdr3_length cdr3_aa
TRBJ1-5 TRBV5-1 14 CASSFEQGSQPQHF
TRBJ2-7 TRBV19 15 CASSTLAGWAYEQYF
TRBJ1-2 TRBV27 13 CASSLQGNYGYTF
TRBJ2-7 TRBV11-3 16 CASSLAQGYYAYEQYF
TRBJ1-2 TRBV5-4 13 CASSLTGVKGYTF
TRBJ1-1 TRBV11-3 14 CASSLTGGLTEAFF
TRBJ1-1 TRBV6-5 12 CASKRTNTEAFF
TRBJ2-6 TRBV18 15 CASSPGGSGANVLTF
TRBJ1-2 TRBV29-1 11 CSVAGSYGYTF
TRBJ1-2 TRBV5-1 13 CASSPTGAGGYTF
TRBJ1-1 TRBV28 13 CASSPGGRTEAFF
TRBJ2-1 TRBV28 14 CASSLRQTYNEQFF
TRBJ2-7 TRBV28 10 CASGGREQYF
TRBJ1-1 TRBV4-1 17 CASSQGSGTGMNTEAFF
TRBJ2-4 TRBV3-1/TRBV3-2 18 CASSLLPSLREAKNIQYF
TRBJ1-2 TRBV14 16 CASSQGQGGALLGYTF